This T cell receptor (beta chain) originates from a study of Ad26.COV2.S vaccination and SARS-CoV-2 variants. Study at large: Intramuscular Ad26.COV2.S at 5x10^10 or 1x10^11 viral particles. Points from the study as a whole: Those who received the vaccine showed greater spike-specific TCR breadth than those given placebo. After vaccination, reports described spike-specific CD8+ and CD4+ T cell responses as showing substantial breadth.

The length of the CDR3 is 15 residues. V lost 1 base, J lost 2 bases, and 9 bases lay in between. Germline lookup yields CDR1 SEHNR and CDR2 FQNEAQ (reference sequence). Concerning this clone: Its antigen is unknown.

Repertoires were generated with immunoSEQ multiplex PCR, while TCRdb's copy carries only in-frame clones and drops some. The sample has roughly 320,000 clones; approximately 86% are singletons. Treatment reported: about 20 received Ad26.COV2.S at low or high dose, single or two shots; about 5 received placebo; per-sample allocation not given. Each sample was drawn 63 days after the first injection (of vaccine or placebo). Boston supplied an adult donor aged 18-55 years. The V gene is TRBV7-9, the J gene TRBJ1-3, with no clear D. The sequencing here drew on peripheral blood, taken in a trial of Ad26.COV2.S vaccine versus placebo. This sequence was found in a person between 18 and 65 years old who received the Ad26.COV2.S COVID-19 vaccine or a placebo. CDR3: CASSLGAVAGNTIYF. The CDR3 coding sequence is TGTGCCAGCAGCTTAGGAGCGGTCGCTGGAAACACCATATATTTT.